This T cell receptor beta chain was identified in a study of blood T cells in healthy people across ages. Study outcomes and limitations: The donors' CMV status was not determined, possibly confounding changes in expanded clonotypes. The study regarded diversity estimates from one million T cells as underestimates.

Every sample gave at least 5 micrograms of total RNA when it was extracted. This CDR3 is 14 amino acids long. Germline V gene lookup returns CDR1 LNHNV and CDR2 YYDKDF (reference sequence). A sample-barcoded 5' primer and a J-beta primer mix were used in a second PCR of about 7 to 11 cycles. MiXCR, run by TCRdb on the 5' RACE reads, gives a single entry per CDR3 protein. The table lists over 550,000 distinct CDR3 sequences, approximately 30% of them singletons. This clonotype was seen more than once but under ten times. Its antigen is unidentified. The junction departs from the called germline gene at one end, perhaps through a read error.

The receptor's source is an elderly woman in good health. The chain has TRBV15 and TRBJ1-4; D may be TRBD1 (5 bases). Sample: blood. In DNA, the CDR3 is TGTGCCACCCGGATCGGGGGAGCTAATGAAAAACGGTTTTTT. Its protein product is CATRIGGANEKRFF.